Listed below are T cell receptor beta chains from one sample, sequenced in a study of immune evolution from preneoplasia to lung adenocarcinoma. The repertoire was sequenced with immunoSEQ multiplex PCR; TCRdb's copy has only in-frame clones and lacks some. Of thousands of clones in the sample, 70% to 80% were seen once. Sequenced sample: FFPE adjacent normal lung tissue. The origin of the receptors is a person aged 60-80 years with lung adenocarcinoma. CDR3s include the opening cysteine and the closing phenylalanine or tryptophan. The D gene is left open where the match is weak. Clone size, where shown, is once, few, many, or a class for clones that have expanded.

>NA|NA|TRBJ2-3|TRBV18
TGTGCCAGCTCACCAGGCCTCGGGGGAACCGGCACAGATACGCAGTATTTT
CASSPGLGGTGTDTQYF
>NA|NA|TRBJ2-1|TRBV6-6
TGTGCCAGCAGTTACGGCGTAGGGTACAATGAGCAGTTCTTC
CASSYGVGYNEQFF
>NA|TRBD2|TRBJ2-1|TRBV4-2
TGTGCCAGCAGCCAAGACCTAGCGGGAGGGCCATGGGAGCAGTTCTTC
CASSQDLAGGPWEQFF
>NA|TRBD2|TRBJ2-3|TRBV19
TGTGCCAGTAGTATTCAAGCGGGGACCACAGATACGCAGTATTTT
CASSIQAGTTDTQYF
>NA|NA|TRBJ1-1|TRBV29-1
TGCAGCGCACACACCGGGAGAAGAACTGAAGCTTTCTTT
CSAHTGRRTEAFF
>once|NA|TRBJ1-1|TRBV5-1
TGCGCCAGCAGCTTGGAAGGACACCCAGGAACTGAAGCTTTCTTT
CASSLEGHPGTEAFF
>NA|TRBD1|TRBJ2-7|TRBV7-9
TGTGCCAGCAGTCCGGGACAGAGCTCCTACGAGCAGTACTTC
CASSPGQSSYEQYF
>few|NA|TRBJ1-4|TRBV7-2
TGTGCCAGCAGCCCCAGAGTAGGGTTTAATGAAAAACTGTTTTTT
CASSPRVGFNEKLFF
>NA|TRBD2|TRBJ2-3|TRBV14
TGTGCCAGCAGCCAAGATCCGGCGGGGGTAAGCACAGATACGCAGTATTTT
CASSQDPAGVSTDTQYF
>NA|NA|TRBJ1-1|TRBV11-1
TGTGCCAGCAGCGCCCAAGGGAACACTGAAGCTTTCTTT
CASSAQGNTEAFF
>NA|TRBD1|TRBJ1-2|TRBV28
TGTGCCAGCCGGTTTACTGGACAGGGGAAGGGCTACACCTTC
CASRFTGQGKGYTF
>NA|NA|TRBJ1-1|TRBV29-1
TGCAGCGCCAGTTTGGGGCGGGACACTGAAGCTTTCTTT
CSASLGRDTEAFF
>NA|NA|TRBJ1-1|TRBV6-6
TGTGCCAGCAGTGGGAATTTTCAGGTCTGGAACACTGAAGCTTTCTTT
CASSGNFQVWNTEAFF
>NA|NA|TRBJ2-7|TRBV5-6
TGTGCCAGCAGCTTGGATGGTGGGAACTCCTACGAGCAGTACTTC
CASSLDGGNSYEQYF
>NA|NA|TRBJ1-1|TRBV7-3
TGTGCCAGCAGCTTACAGGGGATCGCGAACACTGAAGCTTTCTTT
CASSLQGIANTEAFF
>once|NA|TRBJ1-1|TRBV14
TGTGCCAGCAGCCCCGCAAAAGTCGGTAGGAACACTGAAGCTTTCTTT
CASSPAKVGRNTEAFF
>NA|NA|TRBJ1-2|TRBV6-1
TGTGCCAGCGGTATCTCAACTACAGGGTACTATGGCTACACCTTC
CASGISTTGYYGYTF
>once|TRBD1|TRBJ2-2|TRBV7-3
TGTGCCAGCAGCAACCGGACAGGGCGCGGGGAGCTGTTTTTT
CASSNRTGRGELFF
>few|NA|TRBJ1-1|TRBV7-2
TGTGCCAGCAGCTTCACGCCGAGCACTGAAGCTTTCTTT
CASSFTPSTEAFF
>few|NA|TRBJ1-1|TRBV10-3
TGTGCCACTAGACAGCTGAACACTGAAGCTTTCTTT
CATRQLNTEAFF
>NA|NA|TRBJ1-6|TRBV7-9
TGTGCCAGCAGCCCGAGTAGCTCCTATAATTCACCCCTCCACTTT
CASSPSSSYNSPLHF
>NA|NA|TRBJ2-7|TRBV10-3
TGTGCCATCGGGGCTAGCGCTTACGAGCAGTACTTC
CAIGASAYEQYF
>NA|TRBD1|TRBJ1-2|TRBV6-6
TGTGCCAGCAGAGGGACAGGGGACTATGGCTACACCTTC
CASRGTGDYGYTF
>NA|NA|TRBJ2-7|TRBV5-3
TGTGCCAGAGATACAGGATTCGAGCAGTACTTC
CARDTGFEQYF
>few|TRBD1|TRBJ1-6|TRBV10-3
TGTGCCATCAGACGACAGGGCCCGGGGTCACCCCTCCACTTT
CAIRRQGPGSPLHF
>NA|TRBD2|TRBJ2-1|TRBV28
TGTGCCAGCACCCGGGGGGGGGCGGGATACAATGAGCAGTTCTTC
CASTRGGAGYNEQFF
>NA|TRBD1|TRBJ2-7|TRBV6-1
TGTGCCAGCAGTGAAGTAATAGGGACAGGGGGCGGCGAGCAGTACTTC
CASSEVIGTGGGEQYF
>NA|TRBD1|TRBJ2-3|TRBV5-6
TGTGCCAGCAGCTTACCCGGGACAGGGTTCGATACGCAGTATTTT
CASSLPGTGFDTQYF
>NA|NA|TRBJ1-2|TRBV13
TGTGCCAGCAGCTTACGCAGAGACGATGGCTACACCTTC
CASSLRRDDGYTF
>NA|NA|TRBJ2-1|TRBV4-3
TGCGCCAGCAGCCAAGATCAGGGGCGAGGTGAGCAGTTCTTC
CASSQDQGRGEQFF
>NA|NA|TRBJ1-1|TRBV28
TGTGCCAGCACCGTTGCAAGATGGGGGAAAGCTTTCTTT
CASTVARWGKAFF
>once|TRBD2|TRBJ2-5|TRBV19
TGTGCCAGTAGTACAACTAGGCGGGGGGGCGGAGAGACCCAGTACTTC
CASSTTRRGGGETQYF
>NA|NA|TRBJ1-4|TRBV11-1
TGTGCCAGCAGCCGAGACAGGGAAAAACTGTTTTTT
CASSRDREKLFF
>NA|NA|TRBJ1-4|TRBV10-2
TGCGCCAGCAGTGAGGCCCCTGCAACTAATGAAAAACTGTTTTTT
CASSEAPATNEKLFF
>few|TRBD1|TRBJ1-5|TRBV5-4
TGTGCCAGCAGCGAGGGACAGGGAGGTCAGCCCCAGCATTTT
CASSEGQGGQPQHF
>NA|TRBD2|TRBJ2-2|TRBV19
TGTGCCTCAACCTGGGGGGGTAACACCGGGGAGCTGTTTTTT
CASTWGGNTGELFF
>NA|NA|TRBJ2-2|TRBV4-2
TGTGCCAGCAGCCAAGATTTCCGGGACGAGCCCTCATACGGCACCGGGGAGCTGTTTTTT
CASSQDFRDEPSYGTGELFF
>NA|TRBD1|TRBJ1-4|TRBV6-5
TGTGCCAGTAGTTTCGTCCCGGGACAGGGTAATGAAAAACTGTTTTTT
CASSFVPGQGNEKLFF
>NA|NA|TRBJ1-1|TRBV10-3
TGTGCCTCAGGGCAGACGAACACTGAAGCTTTCTTT
CASGQTNTEAFF
>NA|NA|TRBJ1-3|TRBV4-2
TGTGCCAGCAGCCAAGAGCACAGGGCTGGAAACACCATATATTTT
CASSQEHRAGNTIYF
>large|TRBD1|TRBJ2-7|TRBV4-1
TGCGCCAGCAGCCAAGCGGGGACAGCAGGAGACGAGCAGTACTTC
CASSQAGTAGDEQYF